This TCR beta chain was documented in a study of T cell repertoires in cytomegalovirus infection. About the study: TCR beta signatures that were public indicated CMV infection and matching HLA type.

The CDR3 runs 17 residues. V dropped 0 bases and J dropped 4; count of bases not matched to a gene: 8. The germline CDR1 and CDR2 sequences are SGHVS and FNYEAQ. This clonotype was seen ten or more times. Its antigen remains unidentified. TCRdb re-derived calls from the reads in MiXCR, one entry per CDR3 protein. This sample yields around 800,000 distinct CDR3 sequences, of which 32% are seen a single time; around an eighth belongs to the top ten. This clonotype originated in a human donor in good health (CMV status not recorded). Some clones in this sample may be carry-over from other donors' samples. The V call is TRBV7-6, the J call TRBJ2-1, with 8 bases that match TRBD2. Source: cultured CD8+ T cells from PBMCs, taken from culture after CMV antigen stimulation. CDR3 DNA sequence: TGTGCCAGCAGCTTAGCGATCGGGGGGGCCCCGTACAATGAGCAGTTCTTC. Translation: CASSLAIGGAPYNEQFF.